The 27 T cell receptor beta chains reported below all come from one sample, sequenced in a study of lymphopenia after photon versus proton radiotherapy. Generated by immunoSEQ multiplex PCR, the TCRdb table keeps only in-frame clones and is missing some. The sample consists of 160,000 or so clones, less than 90% of them appearing once. Sample: peripheral blood, taken from a patient treated with photon-based radiotherapy. Source of these receptors: a man aged 50 to 59 with gastric cancer.

V and J are TRBV4-1 and TRBJ2-2; the D gene is possibly TRBD2 (5 bases). V lost 1 base, J lost 0 bases, and 15 bases lay in between. Germline assignment: CDR1 MGHRA and CDR2 YSYEKL. The CDR3 is 18 amino acids. The CDR3 nucleotides are TGCGCCAGCAGCCAAGTTGACTTTGTCGGGGCGAACACCGGGGAGCTGTTTTTT. This translates into CASSQVDFVGANTGELFF.

This clone was recorded once. CDR3 bases: TGTGCCAGCAGTGAAATGACTAGCGGGAGGGATACGCAGTATTTT. It encodes CASSEMTSGRDTQYF. The chain employs TRBV6-1 and TRBJ2-3, with 13 positions matching TRBD2. CDR1 and CDR2 (germline): MNHNS, SASEGT. J gave up 6 bases and V 2 bases, and 2 bases lay outside the gene matches. The CDR3 totals 15 residues.

V gene TRBV18 combines with J gene TRBJ1-2, with D possibly matching TRBD1 (6 bases). CDR3 length: 13 residues. With 6 bases removed from V and 4 bases from J, the gap between germline ends came to 12 bases. The germline CDR1 and CDR2 sequences are KGHSH and LQKENI. CDR3 in DNA: TGTGCCAGCTCGCACACAGGGTCCTATGGCTACACCTTC. As protein: CASSHTGSYGYTF.

The V gene is TRBV13, the J gene TRBJ2-1, with 12 bases lining up with TRBD2. V trimming: 1 base; J trimming: 2 bases; junction bases outside the gene matches: 6. Germline assignment: CDR1 PRHDT and CDR2 FYEKMQ (reference sequence). The CDR3 loop spans 18 amino acids. CDR3 region: CASSLDPGLAGTYNEQFF. DNA of the CDR3: TGTGCCAGCAGCTTAGACCCTGGACTAGCGGGGACCTACAATGAGCAGTTCTTC.

The CDR3 spells CASSRAGPPETDTQYF. The CDR3 region has the DNA TGTGCCAGCAGTCGAGCCGGGCCCCCGGAGACAGATACGCAGTATTTT. The V call is TRBV28, the J call TRBJ2-3, with no clear D. Looked up from germline, CDR1 is MDHEN and CDR2 is SYDVKM. There are 16 residues in the CDR3. V was cut by 5 bases and J by 3 bases, with 18 bases left in between.

The V and J genes are TRBV28 and TRBJ2-7; 13 bases are shared with TRBD2. Trimming cost V 5 bases and J 8 bases; bases outside gene matches: 6. The germline gives CDR1 MDHEN, CDR2 SYDVKM. This CDR3 has 14 amino acids. CDR3 in DNA: TGTGCCAGCAGTATTGGACTAGCGGGAGTCCAGCAGTACTTC. This sequence encodes CASSIGLAGVQQYF.

The CDR3 spells CATSKPGQGSEKLFF. The CDR3 coding sequence is TGTGCCACCAGTAAACCGGGACAGGGGAGTGAAAAACTGTTTTTT. The rearrangement joins TRBV15 to TRBJ1-4; 10 bases map to TRBD1. The germline gives CDR1 LNHNV, CDR2 YYDKDF (reference sequence). V lost 6 bases and J lost 7; bases outside the gene matches: 8. This CDR3 region has 15 residues.

The chain joins TRBV6-1 to TRBJ2-6; the D is unclear. Germline lookup yields CDR1 MNHNS and CDR2 SASEGT. The V end lost 6 bases, the J end lost 2 bases, and 5 bases lay between the germline ends. This CDR3 contains 13 residues. CDR3 DNA: TGTGCCAGCAGCCTTCCTGGGGCCAACGTCCTGACTTTC. Translating gives CASSLPGANVLTF.

The J gene is TRBJ2-2, the V gene TRBV6-5, with TRBD1 matching over 7 bases. V was pared by 6 bases and J by 4 bases, with 2 bases of the junction left unmatched. CDR1 MNHEY and CDR2 SVGAGI come from the germline V gene. The CDR3 spans 13 residues. In DNA, the CDR3 is TGTGCCAGCAGAAGACAGGGCACCGGGGAGCTGTTTTTT. Residues: CASRRQGTGELFF.

The chain recombines TRBV19 with TRBJ2-7, with TRBD1 identical over 7 bases. V gave up 4 bases and J gave up 3 bases; unmatched junction bases: 9. The length of the CDR3 is 15 residues. Germline V gives CDR1 LNHDA, CDR2 SQIVND (reference sequence). CDR3: CASSSSPGTVYEQYF. The CDR3 DNA is TGTGCCAGTAGTAGTAGCCCTGGGACAGTCTACGAGCAGTACTTC.

The chain recombines TRBV5-4 with TRBJ2-1, with a tentative D call TRBD2 (6 bases). The CDR3 covers 17 residues. CDR1 and CDR2 from the germline V gene are SGHNT and YYREEE (reference sequence). Trimming removed 0 bases from V and 4 bases from J, with 17 bases in between. CDR3 protein: CASSLADYSHEYNEQFF. Here the CDR3 DNA reads TGTGCCAGCAGCTTGGCGGACTACTCCCATGAATACAATGAGCAGTTCTTC.

The chain is built from TRBV6-5 and TRBJ1-3; TRBD1 agrees at 8 bases. Germline assignment: CDR1 MNHEY and CDR2 SVGAGI. With 7 bases clipped from V and 2 bases from J, the junction kept 7 bases outside the gene matches. This CDR3 contains 15 residues. This CDR3 is CASTISGGPGNTIYF. CDR3 nucleotides: TGTGCCAGCACCATTTCAGGGGGCCCTGGAAACACCATATATTTT.

The rearrangement uses TRBV5-4 and TRBJ1-5, with 8 bases matching TRBD1. Germline assignment: CDR1 SGHNT and CDR2 YYREEE (reference sequence). J gave up 7 bases and V 4 bases, and 4 bases lay outside the gene matches. The CDR3 has 13 residues. The CDR3 here is CASSPGGRQPQHF. The CDR3 bases are TGTGCCAGCAGCCCAGGGGGCCGACAGCCCCAGCATTTT.

V and J are TRBV18 and TRBJ2-2; D is ambiguous. CDR3 length: 12 residues. V shed 6 bases and J shed 1 base, with 3 bases lying between them. Per germline, CDR1 KGHSH and CDR2 LQKENI. The DNA of the CDR3 is TGTGCCAGCTCCAAGAACACCGGGGAGCTGTTTTTT. Amino acid sequence: CASSKNTGELFF.

The V call is TRBV28, the J call TRBJ2-5; unclear D gene. The CDR3 covers 14 residues. V lost 6 bases to trimming and J lost 3 bases, with 14 bases between them. Germline V gene lookup returns CDR1 MDHEN and CDR2 SYDVKM. The CDR3 loop is CASSLEVAKETQYF. The CDR3 DNA reads TGTGCCAGCAGCTTAGAGGTAGCTAAAGAGACCCAGTACTTC.

The chain combines TRBV29-1 with TRBJ2-2; D perhaps matches TRBD1 (6 bases). The germline V gene encodes CDR1 SQVTM and CDR2 ANQGSEA. V dropped 6 bases and J dropped 1 base, with 12 bases sitting between them. This CDR3 contains 14 residues. The CDR3 sequence: CSVQGYQNTGELFF. CDR3 in DNA: TGCAGCGTCCAGGGGTACCAGAACACCGGGGAGCTGTTTTTT.

The V and J genes are TRBV30 and TRBJ1-5; TRBD1 agrees at 7 bases. In germline, CDR1 is GTSNPN, CDR2 SVGIG (reference sequence). The CDR3 is 13 amino acids. V lost 5 bases, J lost 1 base, and 2 bases stayed unmatched. CDR3 DNA sequence: TGTGCCTGGTGCAGGGGGAGCAATCAGCCCCAGCATTTT. Its protein product is CAWCRGSNQPQHF.

Here the CDR3 reads CASSWHRDGEAFF. The CDR3 DNA is TGTGCCAGCAGCTGGCACCGGGACGGTGAAGCTTTCTTT. The chain recombines TRBV7-3 with TRBJ1-1; a weak D match, TRBD1 (5 bases). The length of the CDR3 is 13 residues. In germline, CDR1 is SGHTA, CDR2 FQGTGA. Trimming cost V 4 bases and J 7 bases, with 13 bases left between them.

The CDR3 nucleotides read TGTGCCAGCAGTTCGACTACACTCTACAATGAGCAGTTCTTC. The encoded protein is CASSSTTLYNEQFF. The V call is TRBV6-5, the J call TRBJ2-1; possibly TRBD2 for D (5 bases). Germline values: CDR1 MNHEY, CDR2 SVGAGI. The CDR3 covers 14 residues. V gave up 4 bases and J gave up 3 bases, with 10 bases separating them.

The chain couples TRBV5-4 to TRBJ1-1; possible D gene TRBD1, 5 bases. CDR1 SGHNT and CDR2 YYREEE come from the germline V gene (reference sequence). The CDR3 covers 16 residues. The V end lost 1 base, the J end lost 8 bases, and 21 bases lay between the germline ends. The CDR3 bases are TGTGCCAGCAGCTTGTCAACGGGGGTGGGGCGGAACGAAGCTTTCTTT. Amino acids: CASSLSTGVGRNEAFF.

The J gene is TRBJ2-5, the V gene TRBV27; the match to TRBD2 covers 11 bases. The CDR3 is 18 residues long. V lost 5 bases, J lost 5 bases, and 16 bases stayed unmatched. Germline V gives CDR1 MNHEY, CDR2 SMNVEV (reference sequence). This chain's CDR3 is CASSPISGRALSGETQYF. The DNA for the CDR3 is TGTGCCAGCAGTCCGATTAGCGGGAGGGCCCTTTCCGGGGAGACCCAGTACTTC.

This rearrangement joins TRBV4-2 to TRBJ1-1; the D gene is possibly TRBD1 (6 bases). This CDR3 is built from 13 residues. CDR1 LGHNA and CDR2 YNFKEQ come from the germline V gene. The V end lost 6 bases, the J end lost 5 bases, and 13 bases lay between the germline ends. The CDR3 nucleotides read TGTGCCAGCAGTACCCCAGGGGCTACTGAAGCTTTCTTT. Translation gives CASSTPGATEAFF.

The genes are TRBV5-1 and TRBJ2-1, with D unresolved. This CDR3 has 13 amino acids. Germline V gene data show CDR1 as SGHRS and CDR2 as YFSETQ. With 4 bases removed from V and 7 bases from J, the gap between germline ends came to 12 bases. The CDR3 region is CASSPGRANEQFF. The CDR3 DNA reads TGCGCCAGCAGCCCCGGCCGGGCGAATGAGCAGTTCTTC.

The V and J genes are TRBV2 and TRBJ2-5; TRBD1 matches 7 bases. This CDR3 has 14 residues. Germline CDR1 SNHLY, CDR2 FYNNEI. V gave up 1 base and J gave up 2 bases; unmatched junction bases: 1. CDR3: CASSEGQGQETQYF. As DNA, the CDR3 is TGTGCCAGCAGTGAAGGACAGGGTCAAGAGACCCAGTACTTC.

This clone was observed a single time. The J gene is TRBJ1-2, the V gene TRBV7-2; D is undetermined. The CDR3 consists of 12 residues. Germline CDR1 is SGHTA and CDR2 is FQGNSA. Trimming left V 5 bases short and J 5 bases short, with 9 bases between. This chain's CDR3 is CASSPRGYGYTF. DNA of the CDR3: TGTGCCAGCAGCCCTCGCGGGTATGGCTACACCTTC.

This rearrangement joins TRBV5-1 to TRBJ2-6; D remains ambiguous. Germline V CDR1 and CDR2: SGHRS, YFSETQ. CDR3 length: 15 residues. Trimming cost V 0 bases and J 1 base, with 5 bases left between them. The DNA of the CDR3 is TGCGCCAGCAGCTTGGTGATTTCTGGGGCCAACGTCCTGACTTTC. Amino acid sequence: CASSLVISGANVLTF.

The chain is built from TRBV9 and TRBJ2-2; a possible D gene is TRBD2 (6 bases). Trimming stripped 2 bases from V and 1 base from J, with 9 bases between. This CDR3 region has 15 residues. Germline V lookup: CDR1 SGDLS, CDR2 YYNGEE. CDR3 nucleotide sequence: TGTGCCAGCAGCGTCGGACTACTGAACACCGGGGAGCTGTTTTTT. Translating gives CASSVGLLNTGELFF.